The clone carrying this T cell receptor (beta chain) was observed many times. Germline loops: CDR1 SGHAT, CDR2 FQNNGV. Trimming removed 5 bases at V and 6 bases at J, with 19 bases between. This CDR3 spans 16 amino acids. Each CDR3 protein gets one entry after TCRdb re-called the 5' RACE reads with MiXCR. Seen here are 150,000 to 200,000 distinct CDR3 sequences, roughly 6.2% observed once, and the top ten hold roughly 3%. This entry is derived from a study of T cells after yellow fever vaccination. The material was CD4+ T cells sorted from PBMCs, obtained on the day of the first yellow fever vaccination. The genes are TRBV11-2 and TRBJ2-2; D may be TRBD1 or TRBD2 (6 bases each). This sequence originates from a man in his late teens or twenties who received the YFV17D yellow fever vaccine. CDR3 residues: CASSIVRGRGPGELFF. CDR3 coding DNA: TGTGCCAGCAGCATAGTTCGCGGCCGGGGGCCCGGGGAGCTGTTTTTT. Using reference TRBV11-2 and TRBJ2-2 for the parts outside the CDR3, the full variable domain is EAGVAQSPRYKIIEKRQSVAFWCNPISGHATLYWYQQILGQGPKLLIQFQNNGVVDDSQLPKDRFSAERLKGVDSTLKIQPAKLEDSAVYLCASSIVRGRGPGELFFGEGSRLTVL.